The entry below gives a single TCR beta chain sequence along with its context. The CDR3 loop spans 14 amino acids. Unmatched junction bases numbered 6, after V lost 2 bases and J lost 6 bases. The germline V gene has CDR1 LGHNT and CDR2 FRNRAP. Study processing details: From reference gene primer amplification, estimates of nucleated cell counts were derived. Data came from immunoSEQ multiplex PCR; TCRdb stores just in-frame clones and leaves some out. V and J calls and clone size follow that table, whereas D and trimming were derived from the DNA. Of around 200,000 clones in the sample, roughly 86% were seen once. This specimen comes from a study of blood T cell repertoires in COVID-19. Study overall: In each case, the material was cDNA or gDNA derived from T cells, B-cell-depleted T cells, or PBMCs.

The rearrangement uses TRBV12-5 and TRBJ2-7; TRBD2 aligns across 8 bases. The sample taken for sequencing was peripheral blood. This TCR was sampled from a man aged 18 to 35 with active or convalescent COVID-19. The CDR3 region has the DNA TGTGCTAGTGGTTTGCCCGGGGGGGCCCCCGAGCAGTACTTC. It is translated as CASGLPGGAPEQYF. Drawing the rest from reference TRBV12-5 and TRBJ2-7, the complete variable domain is DARVTQTPRHKVTEMGQEVTMRCQPILGHNTVFWYRQTMMQGLELLAYFRNRAPLDDSGMPKDRFSAEMPDATLATLKIQPSEPRDSAVYFCASGLPGGAPEQYFGPGTRLTVT.